Presented here are 11 T cell receptor beta chains from one specimen sequenced in a study of T cell responses to AZD1222 COVID-19 vaccine. The repertoire was sequenced with immunoSEQ multiplex PCR; TCRdb's copy has only in-frame clones and lacks some. The repertoire holds about 190,000 clones, with roughly 90% as singletons. The sequencing used peripheral blood, collected on day 0 of AZD1222 vaccination. The receptors here all came from an adult in good health.

The chain carries TRBV11-2 and TRBJ2-7; TRBD2 agrees at 10 bases. After removal of 2 bases from V and 1 base from J, the junction contained 2 bases not matched to a gene. There are 15 residues in the CDR3. Germline V gene lookup returns CDR1 SGHAT and CDR2 FQNNGV. Here the CDR3 reads CASSLLAGESYEQYF. CDR3 nucleotide sequence: TGTGCCAGCAGCTTACTAGCGGGAGAGTCCTACGAGCAGTACTTC.

This clone occurred once. V and J are TRBV7-2 and TRBJ1-2, with TRBD1 matching over 10 bases. V trimming: 4 bases; J trimming: 2 bases; junction bases outside the gene matches: 4. CDR1 is SGHTA and CDR2 is FQGNSA in the germline V gene. The CDR3 is made up of 15 amino acids. The CDR3 sequence is CASSSRDRGNYGYTF. In DNA form, the CDR3 reads TGTGCCAGCAGCTCTAGGGACAGGGGAAACTATGGCTACACCTTC.

This clone was found a few times. V is TRBV11-2 and J is TRBJ2-1; a weak D match, TRBD2 (6 bases). V lost 5 bases to trimming and J lost 2 bases, with 13 bases between them. The germline V gene has CDR1 SGHAT and CDR2 FQNNGV. The CDR3 length is 15 residues. CDR3 sequence reads: CASSPGVGAYNEQFF. CDR3 DNA: TGTGCCAGCAGCCCGGGGGTGGGCGCCTACAATGAGCAGTTCTTC.

The V call is TRBV27, the J call TRBJ2-6; 12 positions agree with TRBD2. The junction had 4 bases not matched to a gene; V was cut back by 2 bases and J by 2 bases. The CDR3 spans 18 residues. CDR1 and CDR2 from the germline V gene are MNHEY and SMNVEV (reference sequence). This CDR3 is CASSLLLAGGPGANVLTF. CDR3 bases: TGTGCCAGCAGTTTACTGCTAGCGGGGGGGCCTGGGGCCAACGTCCTGACTTTC.

This clone came up a few times. The rearrangement links TRBV6-5 to TRBJ2-2; 10 nucleotides match TRBD1. The V gene's germline CDR1 is MNHEY and CDR2 SVGAGI. V was pared by 6 bases and J by 6 bases, with 4 bases of the junction left unmatched. CDR3 length: 14 amino acids. The CDR3 here is CASSRDRGSGELFF. Here the CDR3 DNA reads TGTGCCAGCAGCCGGGACAGGGGATCCGGGGAGCTGTTTTTT.

This clone was recorded only once. The chain carries TRBV10-3 and TRBJ2-3, with TRBD2 matching over 10 bases. Germline V gene sequence: CDR1 ENHRY, CDR2 SYGVKD. Trimming removed 1 base from V and 2 bases from J; junction bases left unmatched: 9. The CDR3 sequence is 18 residues long. CDR3 loop: CAISELVAGGPNTDTQYF. The CDR3 DNA is TGTGCCATCAGTGAGTTGGTAGCGGGGGGTCCTAACACAGATACGCAGTATTTT.

The chain carries TRBV9 and TRBJ2-1, with 8 positions matching TRBD2. Losses at the gene ends were 0 bases for V and 5 bases for J; bases not matched to a gene: 4. Germline V gene data show CDR1 as SGDLS and CDR2 as YYNGEE. The CDR3 has 15 residues. CDR3 loop: CASSVGLARHNEQFF. The CDR3 DNA reads as TGTGCCAGCAGCGTAGGACTAGCGAGACACAATGAGCAGTTCTTC.

V gene TRBV7-3 combines with J gene TRBJ2-5, with 9 nucleotides matching TRBD1. The CDR3 sequence is 14 residues long. Germline values: CDR1 SGHTA, CDR2 FQGTGA. Unmatched junction bases numbered 5, after V lost 4 bases and J lost 5 bases. CDR3 nucleotide sequence: TGTGCCAGCAGCTCTACAGGGGGCTCGGAGACCCAGTACTTC. Encoded protein: CASSSTGGSETQYF.

V usage is TRBV10-1 and J usage is TRBJ1-1, with D perhaps TRBD1 (5 bases). V lost 2 bases and J 0 bases, leaving 10 bases between the germline ends. Per germline, CDR1 WNHNN and CDR2 SYGVQD (reference sequence). The CDR3 contains 15 residues. The CDR3 spells CASSEALGLNTEAFF. DNA of the CDR3: TGCGCCAGCAGTGAGGCTCTGGGACTGAACACTGAAGCTTTCTTT.

The chain links TRBV5-8 to TRBJ1-1; D is undetermined. This CDR3 contains 14 residues. With 3 bases removed from V and 6 bases from J, the gap between germline ends came to 15 bases. Germline V gene lookup returns CDR1 SGHTS and CDR2 YDEGEE. CDR3 residues: CASSSLEGYAEAFF. The CDR3 nucleotides are TGTGCCAGCAGCTCCTTGGAAGGGTACGCTGAAGCTTTCTTT.

The V and J genes are TRBV9 and TRBJ1-1; TRBD1 is a possible D gene (6 bases). Germline V gene lookup returns CDR1 SGDLS and CDR2 YYNGEE. The CDR3 sequence is 14 residues long. V gave up 3 bases and J gave up 0 bases, with 9 bases separating them. This CDR3 is CASSEGVLNTEAFF. CDR3 sequence (DNA): TGTGCCAGCAGCGAGGGGGTCCTGAACACTGAAGCTTTCTTT.